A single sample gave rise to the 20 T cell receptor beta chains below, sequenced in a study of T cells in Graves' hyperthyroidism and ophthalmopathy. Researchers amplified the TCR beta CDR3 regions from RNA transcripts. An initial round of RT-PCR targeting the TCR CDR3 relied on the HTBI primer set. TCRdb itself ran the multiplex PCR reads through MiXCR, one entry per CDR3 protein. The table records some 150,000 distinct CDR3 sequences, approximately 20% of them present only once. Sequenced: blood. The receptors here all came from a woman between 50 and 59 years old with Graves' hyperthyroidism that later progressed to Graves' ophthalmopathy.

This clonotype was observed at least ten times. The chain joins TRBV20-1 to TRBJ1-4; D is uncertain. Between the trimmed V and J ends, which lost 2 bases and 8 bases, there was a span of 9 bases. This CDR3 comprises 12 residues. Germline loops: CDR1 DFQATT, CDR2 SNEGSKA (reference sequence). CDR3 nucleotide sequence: TGCAGTGCTAGAAGGGAACGAGAAAAACTGTTTTTT. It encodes CSARREREKLFF.

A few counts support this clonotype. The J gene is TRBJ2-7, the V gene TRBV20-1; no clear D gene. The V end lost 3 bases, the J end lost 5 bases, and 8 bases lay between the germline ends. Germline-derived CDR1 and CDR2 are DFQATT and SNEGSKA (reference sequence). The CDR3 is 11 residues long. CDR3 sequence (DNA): TGCAGTGCTAGCGTCCGTAACGAGCAGTACTTC. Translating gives CSASVRNEQYF.

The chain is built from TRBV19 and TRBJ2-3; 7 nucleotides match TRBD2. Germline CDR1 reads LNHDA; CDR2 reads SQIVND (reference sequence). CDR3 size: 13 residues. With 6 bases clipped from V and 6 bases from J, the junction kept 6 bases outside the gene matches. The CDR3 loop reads CASRGTKADTQYF. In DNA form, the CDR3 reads TGTGCCAGTAGGGGGACTAAAGCGGATACGCAGTATTTT. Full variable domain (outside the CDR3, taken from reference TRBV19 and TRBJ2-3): DGGITQSPKYLFRKEGQNVTLSCEQNLNHDAMYWYRQDPGQGLRLIYYSQIVNDFQKGDIAEGYSVSREKKESFPLTVTSAQKNPTAFYLCASRGTKADTQYFGPGTRLTVL.

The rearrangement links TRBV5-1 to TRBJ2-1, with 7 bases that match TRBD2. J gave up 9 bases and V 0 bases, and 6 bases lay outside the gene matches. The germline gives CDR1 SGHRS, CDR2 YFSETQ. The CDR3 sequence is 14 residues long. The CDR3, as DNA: TGCGCCAGCAGCTTGGGGCCTAGCGGTAGTGAGCAGTTCTTC. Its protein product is CASSLGPSGSEQFF.

CDR3 coding DNA: TGCGCCAGCAGCCCGAGCGCGACAGGGGGCACGAGCTATGGCTACACCTTC. Protein product: CASSPSATGGTSYGYTF. The chain combines TRBV5-1 with TRBJ1-2, with TRBD1 identical over 10 bases. J gave up 4 bases and V 4 bases, and 13 bases lay outside the gene matches. The CDR3 sequence is 17 residues long. The germline CDR1 and CDR2 sequences are SGHRS and YFSETQ.

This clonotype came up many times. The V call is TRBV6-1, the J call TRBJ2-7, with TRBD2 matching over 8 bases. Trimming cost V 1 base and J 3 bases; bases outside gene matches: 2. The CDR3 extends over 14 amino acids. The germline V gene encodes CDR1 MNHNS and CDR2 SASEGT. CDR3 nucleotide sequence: TGTGCCAGCAGTGAAGGACTAGCGCACTACGAGCAGTACTTC. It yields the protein CASSEGLAHYEQYF.

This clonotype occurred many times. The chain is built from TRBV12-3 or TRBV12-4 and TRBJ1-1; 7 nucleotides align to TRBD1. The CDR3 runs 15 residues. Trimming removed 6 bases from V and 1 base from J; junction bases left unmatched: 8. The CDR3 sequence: CASRIRQGGNTEAFF. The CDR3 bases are TGTGCCAGCAGAATTAGACAGGGAGGGAACACTGAAGCTTTCTTT.

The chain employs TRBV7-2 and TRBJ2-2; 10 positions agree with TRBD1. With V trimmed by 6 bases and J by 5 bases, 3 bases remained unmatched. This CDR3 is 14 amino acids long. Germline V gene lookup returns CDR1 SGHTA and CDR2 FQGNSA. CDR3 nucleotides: TGTGCCAGCAGTCGACAGGGGGCGACCGGGGAGCTGTTTTTT. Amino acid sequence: CASSRQGATGELFF.

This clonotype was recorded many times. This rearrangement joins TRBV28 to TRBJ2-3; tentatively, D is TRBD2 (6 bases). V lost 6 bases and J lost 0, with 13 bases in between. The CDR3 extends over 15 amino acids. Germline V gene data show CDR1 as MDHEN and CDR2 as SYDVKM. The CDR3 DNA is TGTGCCAGCAGCTTACGTGGGGGGAGCACAGATACGCAGTATTTT. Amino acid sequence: CASSLRGGSTDTQYF. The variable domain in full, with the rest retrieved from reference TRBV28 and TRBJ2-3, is DVKVTQSSRYLVKRTGEKVFLECVQDMDHENMFWYRQDPGLGLRLIYFSYDVKMKEKGDIPEGYSVSREKKERFSLILESASTNQTSMYLCASSLRGGSTDTQYFGPGTRLTVL.

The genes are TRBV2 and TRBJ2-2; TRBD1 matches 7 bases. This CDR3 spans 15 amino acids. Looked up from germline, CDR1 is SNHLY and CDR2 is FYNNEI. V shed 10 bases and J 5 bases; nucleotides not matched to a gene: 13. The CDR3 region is CATQITGAGTGELFF. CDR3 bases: TGTGCCACCCAAATCACAGGGGCCGGGACCGGGGAGCTGTTTTTT.

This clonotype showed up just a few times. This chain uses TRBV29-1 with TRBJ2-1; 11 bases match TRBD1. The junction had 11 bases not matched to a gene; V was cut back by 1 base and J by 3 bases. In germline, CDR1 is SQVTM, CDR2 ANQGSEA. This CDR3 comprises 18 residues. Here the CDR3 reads CSVEGTGGERRYYNEQFF. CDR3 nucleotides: TGCAGCGTTGAAGGGACAGGGGGCGAACGGCGGTACTACAATGAGCAGTTCTTC.

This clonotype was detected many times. CDR3 in amino acids: CASSLRLSPRTDTQYF. In nucleotides, the CDR3 is TGCGCCAGCAGCTTGCGCTTGTCTCCACGCACAGATACGCAGTATTTT. The chain joins TRBV5-1 to TRBJ2-3; no reliable D call. The CDR3 covers 16 residues. Germline values: CDR1 SGHRS, CDR2 YFSETQ. Trimming shortened V by 1 base and J by 1 base, and 13 bases separated the two germline ends.

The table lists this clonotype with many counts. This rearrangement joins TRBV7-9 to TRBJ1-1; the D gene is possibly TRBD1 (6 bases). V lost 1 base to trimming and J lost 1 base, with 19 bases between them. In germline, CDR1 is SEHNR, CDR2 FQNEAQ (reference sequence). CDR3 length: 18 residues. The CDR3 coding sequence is TGTGCCAGCAGCTTAGAAGAGGGGGGACATTGGAAGAACACTGAAGCTTTCTTT. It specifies CASSLEEGGHWKNTEAFF.

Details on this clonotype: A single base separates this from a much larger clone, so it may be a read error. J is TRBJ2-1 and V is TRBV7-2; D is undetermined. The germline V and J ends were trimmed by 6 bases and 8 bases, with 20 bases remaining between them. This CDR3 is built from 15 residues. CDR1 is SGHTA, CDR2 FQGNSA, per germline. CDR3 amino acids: CASRVSGIPGDEQFF. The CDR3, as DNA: TGTGCCAGCAGGGTTTCTGGCATCCCAGGCGATGAGCAGTTCTTC.

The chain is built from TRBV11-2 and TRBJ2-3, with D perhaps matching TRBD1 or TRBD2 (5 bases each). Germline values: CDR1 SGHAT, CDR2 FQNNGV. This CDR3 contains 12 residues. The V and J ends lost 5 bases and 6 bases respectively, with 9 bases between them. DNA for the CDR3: TGTGCCAGCAGCCATTGGGGGGATACGCAGTATTTT. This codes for CASSHWGDTQYF.

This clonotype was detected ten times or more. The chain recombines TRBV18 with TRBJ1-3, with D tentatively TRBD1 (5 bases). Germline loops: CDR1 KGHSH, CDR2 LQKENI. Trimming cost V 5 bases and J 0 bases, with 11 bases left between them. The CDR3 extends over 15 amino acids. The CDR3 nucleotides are TGTGCCAGCTCAGAGGGGCTGAACTCTGGAAACACCATATATTTT. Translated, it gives CASSEGLNSGNTIYF.

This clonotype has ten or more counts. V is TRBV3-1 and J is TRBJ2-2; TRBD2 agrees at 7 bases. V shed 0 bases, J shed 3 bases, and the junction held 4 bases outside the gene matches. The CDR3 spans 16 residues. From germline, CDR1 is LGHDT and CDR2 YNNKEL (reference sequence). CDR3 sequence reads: CASSQEGGRDTGELFF. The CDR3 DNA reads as TGTGCCAGCAGCCAAGAAGGTGGGAGGGACACCGGGGAGCTGTTTTTT.

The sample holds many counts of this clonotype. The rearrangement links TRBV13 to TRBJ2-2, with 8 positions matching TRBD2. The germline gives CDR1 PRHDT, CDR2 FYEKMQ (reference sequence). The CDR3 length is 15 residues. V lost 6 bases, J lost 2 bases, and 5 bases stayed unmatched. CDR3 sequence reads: CASREAGVNTGELFF. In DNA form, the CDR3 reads TGTGCCAGCAGAGAAGCGGGAGTCAACACCGGGGAGCTGTTTTTT.

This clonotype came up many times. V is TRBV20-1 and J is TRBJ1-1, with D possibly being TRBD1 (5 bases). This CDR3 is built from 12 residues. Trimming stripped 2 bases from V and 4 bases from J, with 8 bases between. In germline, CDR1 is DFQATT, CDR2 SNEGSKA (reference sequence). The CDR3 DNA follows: TGCAGTGCTAGACAGGGAGGCACTGAAGCTTTCTTT. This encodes CSARQGGTEAFF.

CDR3 protein: CATSDHRAVGELFF. CDR3 DNA sequence: TGTGCCACCAGTGATCACAGGGCTGTCGGGGAGCTGTTTTTT. V and J are TRBV24-1 and TRBJ2-2, with a tentative D call TRBD1 (6 bases). Trimming cost V 3 bases and J 7 bases, with 11 bases left between them. The CDR3 is made up of 14 amino acids. Germline V lookup: CDR1 KGHDR, CDR2 SFDVKD.